The clone carrying this T cell receptor beta chain was picked up one time. This sample is drawn from a study of blood T cell repertoires in COVID-19. Study details: PBMCs, B-cell-depleted T cells, or T cells provided the cDNA or gDNA that made up the material.

As originally analysed: Using reference gene primer amplification, nucleated cell counts were estimated. The data were produced by immunoSEQ multiplex PCR, yet TCRdb's version contains in-frame clones alone and is incomplete. The V and J calls and clone size come from that table; D and trimming were worked out from the DNA. This table has around 300,000 clones, about 88% appearing once. Participants were aged roughly 18 to 90 years, lived in over 20 US areas, and enrolled virtually. Recovered status applied to Cohort 3 donors who had two consecutive negative PCRs. It also applied to those with clearance or with symptom resolution. The sample was PBMCs or T cells enriched from blood (not recorded which). The receptor was derived from a woman in her forties or fifties who had recovered from COVID-19.

The CDR3 sequence is CASSEQGQLYGYTF. In nucleotides, the CDR3 is TGTGCCAGCAGTGAACAGGGACAGCTCTATGGCTACACCTTC. The V call is TRBV6-1, the J call TRBJ1-2; TRBD1 matches at 7 bases. The CDR3 covers 14 residues. The germline V gene has CDR1 MNHNS and CDR2 SASEGT. V lost 2 bases to trimming and J lost 4 bases; unmatched junction nucleotides: 4.